The clone carrying this TCR beta chain was counted between two and nine times. These data belong to a study of T cells of healthy individuals. TCRdb used MiXCR to reprocess the 5' RACE reads, holding one entry per CDR3 protein. This sample carries some 85,000 distinct CDR3 sequences, 4% to 5.5% of them seen once, and the ten largest clones take roughly 7.1%. The CDR3 totals 19 residues. Germline loops: CDR1 SGHVS, CDR2 FQNEAQ. Trimming cost V 5 bases and J 2 bases, with 26 bases left between them. The genes are TRBV7-8 and TRBJ2-3, with TRBD1 as a possible D gene (6 bases). The clonotype comes from a female donor in good health. Written as DNA, the CDR3 is TGTGCCAGCAGCCCCGCGAGATTTACAGGGAACGACTTCACAGATACGCAGTATTTT. It yields the protein CASSPARFTGNDFTDTQYF. The full variable domain, with the rest looked up from reference TRBV7-8 and TRBJ2-3, is GAGVSQSPRYKVAKRGQDVALRCDPISGHVSLFWYQQALGQGPEFLTYFQNEAQLDKSGLPSDRFFAERPEGSVSTLKIQRTQQEDSAVYLCASSPARFTGNDFTDTQYFGPGTRLTVL.